These 5 T cell receptor beta chains came from one sample sequenced in a study of blood T cell repertoires in COVID-19. The protocol was immunoSEQ multiplex PCR, while the TCRdb copy is restricted to in-frame clones and leaves out a portion. The repertoire holds tens of thousands of clones, approximately 82% seen once, with around 5.9% in the top ten. The specimen was peripheral blood. These receptors all stem from a human donor in a cohort sampled during active or convalescent COVID-19.

This clone has only a few counts. This chain uses TRBV6-5 with TRBJ1-2; TRBD1 aligns across 8 bases. Trimming took 6 bases from V and 0 from J; bases not matched to a gene: 0. The CDR3 loop spans 13 amino acids. Germline-derived CDR1 and CDR2 are MNHEY and SVGAGI. CDR3 amino acids: CASRQGANYGYTF. The CDR3 DNA is TGTGCCAGCAGACAGGGGGCTAACTATGGCTACACCTTC.

V is TRBV21-1 and J is TRBJ2-3; TRBD2, as called in the table, went unchecked against the DNA. TRBV21-1 is reported as a pseudogene. This CDR3 has 13 residues. CDR3 residues: CASSLEGTDTQYF. In DNA, the CDR3 is TGTGCCAGCAGCCTGGAGGGAACAGATACGCAGTATTTT.

V usage is TRBV30 and J usage is TRBJ1-1; 8 bases fit TRBD1. CDR3 length: 16 amino acids. Germline V gene sequence: CDR1 GTSNPN, CDR2 SVGIG (reference sequence). J lost 0 bases, V lost 3 bases, and 9 bases had no gene match. The CDR3 DNA reads TGTGCCTGGAGCGCCCCAGGCAGGGGGCTGAACACTGAAGCTTTCTTT. Its translation is CAWSAPGRGLNTEAFF.

J is TRBJ1-2 and V is TRBV9; TRBD1 aligns across 10 bases. The CDR3 extends over 16 amino acids. V shed 0 bases, J shed 7 bases, and the junction held 9 bases outside the gene matches. Germline values: CDR1 SGDLS, CDR2 YYNGEE. The CDR3 DNA follows: TGTGCCAGCAGCGTAGGCCGGGACAGGGGTTTCCGTGGCTACACCTTC. This gives the protein CASSVGRDRGFRGYTF.

The rearrangement uses TRBV29-1 and TRBJ2-3; D may be TRBD2 (6 bases). V lost 3 bases and J lost 5, with 6 bases in between. This CDR3 has 11 residues. Germline values: CDR1 SQVTM, CDR2 ANQGSEA. The CDR3 DNA reads as TGCAGCGTTGAGGGGGGAGATACGCAGTATTTT. Its protein product is CSVEGGDTQYF.